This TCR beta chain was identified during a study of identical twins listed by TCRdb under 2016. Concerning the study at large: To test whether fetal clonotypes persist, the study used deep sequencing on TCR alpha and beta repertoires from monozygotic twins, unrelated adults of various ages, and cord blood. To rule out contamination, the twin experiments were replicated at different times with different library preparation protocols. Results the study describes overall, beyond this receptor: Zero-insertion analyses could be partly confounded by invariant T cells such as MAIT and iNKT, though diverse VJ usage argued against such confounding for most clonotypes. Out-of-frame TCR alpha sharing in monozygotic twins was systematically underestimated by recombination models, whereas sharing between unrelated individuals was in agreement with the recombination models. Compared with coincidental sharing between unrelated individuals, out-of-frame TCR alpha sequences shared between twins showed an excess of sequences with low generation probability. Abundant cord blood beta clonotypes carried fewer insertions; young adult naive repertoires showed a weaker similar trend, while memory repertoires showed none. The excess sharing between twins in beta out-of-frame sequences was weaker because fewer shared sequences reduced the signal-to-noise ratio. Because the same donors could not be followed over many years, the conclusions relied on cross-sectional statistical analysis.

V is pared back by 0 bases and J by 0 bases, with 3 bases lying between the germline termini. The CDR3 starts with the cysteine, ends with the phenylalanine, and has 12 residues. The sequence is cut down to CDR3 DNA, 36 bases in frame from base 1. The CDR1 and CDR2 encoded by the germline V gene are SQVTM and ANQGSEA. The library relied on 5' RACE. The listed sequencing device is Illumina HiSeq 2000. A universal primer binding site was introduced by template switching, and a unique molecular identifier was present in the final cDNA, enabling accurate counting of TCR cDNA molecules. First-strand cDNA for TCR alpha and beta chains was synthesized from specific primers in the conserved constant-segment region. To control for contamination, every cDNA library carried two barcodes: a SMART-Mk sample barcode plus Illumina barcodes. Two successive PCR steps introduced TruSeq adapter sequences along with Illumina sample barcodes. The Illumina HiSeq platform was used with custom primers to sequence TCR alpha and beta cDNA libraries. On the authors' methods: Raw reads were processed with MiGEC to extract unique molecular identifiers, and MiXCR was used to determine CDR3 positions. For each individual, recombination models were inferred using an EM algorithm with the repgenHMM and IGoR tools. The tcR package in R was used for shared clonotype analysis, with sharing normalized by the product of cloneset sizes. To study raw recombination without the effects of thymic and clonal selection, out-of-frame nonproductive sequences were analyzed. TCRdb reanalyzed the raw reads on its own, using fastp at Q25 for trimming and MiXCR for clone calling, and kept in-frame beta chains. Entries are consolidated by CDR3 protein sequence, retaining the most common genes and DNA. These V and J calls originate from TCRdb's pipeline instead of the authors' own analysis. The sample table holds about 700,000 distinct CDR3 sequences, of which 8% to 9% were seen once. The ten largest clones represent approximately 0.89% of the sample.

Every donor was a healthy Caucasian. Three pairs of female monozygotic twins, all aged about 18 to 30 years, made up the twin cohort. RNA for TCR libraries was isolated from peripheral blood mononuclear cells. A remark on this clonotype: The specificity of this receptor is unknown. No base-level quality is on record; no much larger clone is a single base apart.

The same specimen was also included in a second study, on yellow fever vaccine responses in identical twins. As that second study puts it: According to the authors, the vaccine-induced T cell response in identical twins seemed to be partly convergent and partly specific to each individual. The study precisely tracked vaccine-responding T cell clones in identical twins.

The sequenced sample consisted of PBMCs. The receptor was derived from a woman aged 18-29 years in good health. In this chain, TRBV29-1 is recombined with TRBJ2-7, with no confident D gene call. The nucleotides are TGCAGCGTTGAAGACATCTCCTACGAGCAGTACTTC. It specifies CSVEDISYEQYF.